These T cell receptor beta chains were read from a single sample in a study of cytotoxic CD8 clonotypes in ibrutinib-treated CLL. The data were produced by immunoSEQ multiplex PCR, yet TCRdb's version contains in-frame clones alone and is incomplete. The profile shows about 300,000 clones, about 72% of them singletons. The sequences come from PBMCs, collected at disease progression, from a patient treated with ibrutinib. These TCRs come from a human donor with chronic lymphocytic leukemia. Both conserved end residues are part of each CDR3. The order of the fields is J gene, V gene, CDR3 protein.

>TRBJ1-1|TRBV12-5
CASDPARGGTEAFF
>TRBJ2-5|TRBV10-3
CASLADPNDDTQYF
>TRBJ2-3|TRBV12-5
CASGLRTSGSTDTQYF
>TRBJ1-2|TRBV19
CASSSGLKNYGYTF
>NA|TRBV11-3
CASSYSGTYEQYF
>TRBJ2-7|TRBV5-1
CASSLHYGGGGYEQYF
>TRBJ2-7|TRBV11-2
CASSLGRRRYEQYF
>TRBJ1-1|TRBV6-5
CAIREGTEAFF
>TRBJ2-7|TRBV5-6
CASSPGSGSYEQYF
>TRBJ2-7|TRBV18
CASSSWKGGPYEQYF
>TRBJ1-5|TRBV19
CASSSSYSNQPQHF
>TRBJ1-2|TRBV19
CASSISLDRNYGYTF
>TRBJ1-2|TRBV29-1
CSVQGTDYGYTF
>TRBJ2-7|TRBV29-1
CSVEGSGTGPYEQYF
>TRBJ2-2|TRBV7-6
CASSLGLAGRTGELFF
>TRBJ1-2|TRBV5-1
CASSLEGWYGYTF
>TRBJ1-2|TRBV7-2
CASSSRTGIGGYTF
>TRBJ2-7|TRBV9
CASSVDSRWGEQYF
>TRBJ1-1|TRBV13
CASSDDRNTEAFF
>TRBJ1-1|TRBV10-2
CASAPGPGRANTEAFF
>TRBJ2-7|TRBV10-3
CAISVSGHEQYF
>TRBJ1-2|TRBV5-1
CASSSGQLKDGYTF
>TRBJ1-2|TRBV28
CASGSGTGYGYTF
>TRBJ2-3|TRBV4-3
CASSQDNQGADTQYF
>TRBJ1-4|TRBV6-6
CASSYVGGLFF
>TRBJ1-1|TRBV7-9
CASRPGGGTEAFF
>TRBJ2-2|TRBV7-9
CASSPGWGSYTGELFF
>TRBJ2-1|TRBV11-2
CASSLEWQKLAEQFF
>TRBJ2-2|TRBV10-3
CAISAGRAFTGELFF
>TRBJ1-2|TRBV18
CASSPSDLNYGYTF
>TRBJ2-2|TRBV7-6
CASSLGWANTGELFF
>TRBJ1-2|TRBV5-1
CASRRDGTYGYTF
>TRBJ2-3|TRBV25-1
CASSVLGGMGTDTQYF
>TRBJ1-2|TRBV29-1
CSVEPGGAGYGYTF
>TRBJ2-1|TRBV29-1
CSVIRDNYNEQFF
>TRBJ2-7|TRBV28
CASSRGRLAGVYEQYF
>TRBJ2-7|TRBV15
CATSRGRDGAYEQYF
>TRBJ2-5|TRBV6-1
CASSEGGKETQYF
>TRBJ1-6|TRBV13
CASSPTGSSYNSPLHF
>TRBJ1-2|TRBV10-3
CAISAGTGANYGYTF
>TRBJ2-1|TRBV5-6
CASSLGTGRFNEQFF
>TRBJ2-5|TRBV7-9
CASSLIAGGETQYF
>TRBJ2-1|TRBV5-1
CASSGTSGSYEQFF
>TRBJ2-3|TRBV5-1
CASSLVASGITDTQYF
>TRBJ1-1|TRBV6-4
CASRASGFGRATAFF
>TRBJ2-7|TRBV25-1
CASIPQGAIYEQYF
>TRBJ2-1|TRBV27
CASGSTGDGKNEQFF
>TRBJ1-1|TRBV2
CASSEVWEAFF
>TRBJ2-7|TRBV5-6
CASSLVAGPGEQYF
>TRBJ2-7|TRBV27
CASRGVGGYEQYF
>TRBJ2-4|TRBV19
CASSILQTGTKNIQYF
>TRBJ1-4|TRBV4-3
CASSQDEWGTAPNEKLFF
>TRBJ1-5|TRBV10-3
CAISHISNQPQHF
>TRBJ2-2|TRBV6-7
CASSYSLNRNRGGELFF
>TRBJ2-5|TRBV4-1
CASSQERGVGETQYF